This T cell receptor beta chain comes out of a study of blood T cell repertoires in COVID-19. Germline CDR1 is KGHSH and CDR2 is LQKENI. The CDR3 is 18 residues long. Trimming removed 6 bases at V and 0 bases at J, with 20 bases between. Participants were aged about 18 to 100 years, lived in around 22 US areas, and enrolled virtually. Clones were read by immunoSEQ multiplex PCR, and TCRdb kept only the in-frame ones, dropping some. The sample has 350,000 to 400,000 clones; 88% are singletons. This receptor was identified in a woman in her 30s with acute COVID-19. V and J are TRBV18 and TRBJ2-2; D is possibly TRBD1 (7 bases). Sequenced sample: PBMCs or T cells enriched from blood (not recorded which). CDR3 amino acids: CASSHTRQGGTNTGELFF. DNA of the CDR3: TGTGCCAGCTCCCACACCCGGCAGGGGGGCACGAACACCGGGGAGCTGTTTTTT.